This entry concerns a single TCR beta chain. Its antigen remains unidentified. RNA amounts of 0.5 to 1 ug underwent reverse transcription with random hexamers. TCR beta CDR3 was amplified by immunoSEQ multiplex PCR. This amplification extended across 54 Vbeta and 13 Jbeta segments. TCRdb recomputed calls from the immunoSEQ multiplex PCR reads with MiXCR, one row per CDR3 protein. The sample has approximately 180,000 distinct CDR3 sequences; approximately 93% are singletons. This sample stems from a study of CD8 T cells in Susac syndrome. Study observations and caveats: The study conceded that its TCR sequencing and HLA analysis involved relatively few individuals.

V was trimmed by 8 bases and J by 3 bases, leaving 7 bases between them. This CDR3 is built from 11 residues. The germline gives CDR1 MNHNS, CDR2 SASEGT. TEMRA cells were enriched by FACS, while CD8+ and CD4+ T cells were obtained through a negative isolation that was performed magnetically. Material for sequencing was CD4+ T cells from PBMCs. This sequence was found in a human donor with multiple sclerosis. The rearrangement joins TRBV6-1 to TRBJ1-1; no firm D call. The CDR3, as DNA: TGTGCCAGCTTACCGGACACTGAAGCTTTCTTT. Translating gives CASLPDTEAFF.